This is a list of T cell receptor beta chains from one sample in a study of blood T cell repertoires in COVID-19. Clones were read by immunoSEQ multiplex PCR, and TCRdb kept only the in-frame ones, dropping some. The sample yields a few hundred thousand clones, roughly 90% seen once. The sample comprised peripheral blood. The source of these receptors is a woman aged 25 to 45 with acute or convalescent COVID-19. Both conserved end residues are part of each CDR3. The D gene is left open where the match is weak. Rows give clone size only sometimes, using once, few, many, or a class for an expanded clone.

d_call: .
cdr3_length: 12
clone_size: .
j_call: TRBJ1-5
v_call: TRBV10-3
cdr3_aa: CAIRQGNQPQHF
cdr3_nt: TGTGCCATCAGGCAGGGGAATCAGCCCCAGCATTTT

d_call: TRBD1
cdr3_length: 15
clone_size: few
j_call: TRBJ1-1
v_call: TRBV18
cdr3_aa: CASSPDRVWGTEAFF
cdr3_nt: TGTGCCAGCTCACCGGACAGGGTCTGGGGCACTGAAGCTTTCTTT

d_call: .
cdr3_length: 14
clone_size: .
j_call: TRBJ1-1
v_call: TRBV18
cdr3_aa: CASSPLAENTEAFF
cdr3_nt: TGTGCCAGCTCACCATTGGCCGAGAACACTGAAGCTTTCTTT

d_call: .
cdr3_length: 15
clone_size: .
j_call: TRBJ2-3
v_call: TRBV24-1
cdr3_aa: CATSDQTPAGDTQYF
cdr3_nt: TGTGCCACCAGTGATCAGACTCCCGCCGGAGATACGCAGTATTTT

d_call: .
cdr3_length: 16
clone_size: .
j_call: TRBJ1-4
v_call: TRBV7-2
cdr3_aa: CASRVEGTLGNEKLFF
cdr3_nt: TGTGCCAGCAGAGTTGAGGGGACACTAGGGAATGAAAAACTGTTTTTT

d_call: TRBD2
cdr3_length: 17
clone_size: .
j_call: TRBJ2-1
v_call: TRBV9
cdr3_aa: CASSVASGRTHYNEQFF
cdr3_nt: TGTGCCAGCAGCGTAGCGAGCGGGAGGACTCACTACAATGAGCAGTTCTTC

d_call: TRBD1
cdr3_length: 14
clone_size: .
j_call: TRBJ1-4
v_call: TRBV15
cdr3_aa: CATSSQGTNEKLFF
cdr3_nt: TGTGCCACCAGCTCACAGGGGACTAATGAAAAACTGTTTTTT

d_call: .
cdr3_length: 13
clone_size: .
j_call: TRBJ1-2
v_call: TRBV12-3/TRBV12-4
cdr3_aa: CASSLAPGNGYTF
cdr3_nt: TGTGCCAGCAGTTTAGCGCCCGGTAATGGCTACACCTTC

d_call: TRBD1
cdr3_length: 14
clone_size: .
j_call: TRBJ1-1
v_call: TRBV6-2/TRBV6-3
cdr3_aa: CASSHLLDRVVAFF
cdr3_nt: TGTGCCAGCAGTCACCTCCTGGACAGGGTTGTTGCTTTCTTT

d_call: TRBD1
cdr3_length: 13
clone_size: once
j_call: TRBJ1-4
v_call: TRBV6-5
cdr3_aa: CASRDRGREKLFF
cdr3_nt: TGTGCCAGCAGGGACAGGGGCCGGGAAAAACTGTTTTTT

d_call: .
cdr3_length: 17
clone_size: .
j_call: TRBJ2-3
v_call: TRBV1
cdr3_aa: CTSSQDRREGGTDTQYF
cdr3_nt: TGCACCAGCAGCCAAGATCGGCGGGAGGGGGGCACAGATACGCAGTATTTT

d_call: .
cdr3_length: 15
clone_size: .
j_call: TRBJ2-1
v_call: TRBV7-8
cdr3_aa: CASAGLAVFTGKQFF
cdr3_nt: TGTGCCAGCGCAGGGCTAGCGGTCTTTACAGGGAAACAGTTCTTC

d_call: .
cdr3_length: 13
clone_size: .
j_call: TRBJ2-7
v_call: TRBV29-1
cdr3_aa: CSVGRDSPYEQYF
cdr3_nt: TGCAGCGTTGGCCGGGACTCACCCTACGAGCAGTACTTC

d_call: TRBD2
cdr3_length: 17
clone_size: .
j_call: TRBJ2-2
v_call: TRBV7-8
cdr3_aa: CASSSPGLAGLTGELFF
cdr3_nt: TGTGCCAGCAGCTCACCCGGACTAGCGGGACTCACCGGGGAGCTGTTTTTT

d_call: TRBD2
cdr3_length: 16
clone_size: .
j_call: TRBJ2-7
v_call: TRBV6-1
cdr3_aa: CASSEAFRSGSHEQYF
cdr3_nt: TGTGCCAGCAGTGAAGCGTTTCGGAGCGGGAGCCACGAGCAGTACTTC

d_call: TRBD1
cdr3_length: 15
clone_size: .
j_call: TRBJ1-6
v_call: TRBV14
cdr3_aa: CASRDDRGPNSPLHF
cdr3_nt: TGTGCCAGCAGGGACGACAGGGGGCCTAATTCACCCCTCCACTTT

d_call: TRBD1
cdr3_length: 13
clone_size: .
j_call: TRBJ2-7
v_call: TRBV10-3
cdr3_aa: CAIGTTGGYEQYF
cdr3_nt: TGTGCCATTGGGACGACAGGGGGCTACGAGCAGTACTTC

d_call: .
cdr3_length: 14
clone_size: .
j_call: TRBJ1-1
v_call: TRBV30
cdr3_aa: CAWRAGQTNTEAFF
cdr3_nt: TGTGCCTGGAGGGCTGGACAGACGAACACTGAAGCTTTCTTT

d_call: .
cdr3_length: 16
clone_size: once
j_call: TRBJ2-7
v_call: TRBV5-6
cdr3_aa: CASTLTGGLAPLEQYF
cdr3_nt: TGTGCCAGCACTCTTACAGGGGGACTAGCACCCCTCGAGCAGTACTTC

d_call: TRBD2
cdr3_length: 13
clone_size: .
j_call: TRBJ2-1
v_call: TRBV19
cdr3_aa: CASSMTSGRKKFF
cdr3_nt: TGTGCCAGTAGTATGACTAGCGGGAGGAAAAAGTTCTTC

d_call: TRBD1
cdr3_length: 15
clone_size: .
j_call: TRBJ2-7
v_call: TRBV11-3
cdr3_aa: CASSVPGQGVGEQYF
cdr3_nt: TGTGCCAGCAGCGTACCGGGACAGGGGGTCGGCGAGCAGTACTTC

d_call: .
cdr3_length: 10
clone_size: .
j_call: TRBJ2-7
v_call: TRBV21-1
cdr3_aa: CASSKEAGGF
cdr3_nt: TGTGCCAGCAGCAAAGAGGCGGGGGGCTTC

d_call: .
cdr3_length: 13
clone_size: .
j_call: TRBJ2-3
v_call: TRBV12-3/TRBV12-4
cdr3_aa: CASSFQGTDTQYF
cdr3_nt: TGTGCCAGCAGTTTCCAGGGGACAGATACGCAGTATTTT

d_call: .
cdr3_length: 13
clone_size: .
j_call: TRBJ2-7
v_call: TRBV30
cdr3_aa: CAWGWGVSYEQYF
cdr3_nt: TGTGCCTGGGGTTGGGGGGTCTCCTACGAGCAGTACTTC

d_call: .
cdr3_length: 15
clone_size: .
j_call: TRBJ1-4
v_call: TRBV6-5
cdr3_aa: CASSYSSDRGEKLFF
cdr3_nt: TGTGCCAGCAGTTACTCTTCGGATCGCGGGGAAAAACTGTTTTTT

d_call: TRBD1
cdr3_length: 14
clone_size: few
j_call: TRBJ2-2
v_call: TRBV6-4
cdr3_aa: CASRGQGDTGELFF
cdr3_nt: TGTGCCAGCAGAGGACAGGGGGACACCGGGGAGCTGTTTTTT

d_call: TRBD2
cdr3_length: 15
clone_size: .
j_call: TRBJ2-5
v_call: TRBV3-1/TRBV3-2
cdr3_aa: CASSQVPGGQETQYF
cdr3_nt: TGTGCCAGCAGCCAAGTCCCCGGGGGGCAAGAGACCCAGTACTTC

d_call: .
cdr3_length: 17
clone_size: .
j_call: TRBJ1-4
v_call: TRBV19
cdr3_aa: CASSIAGTLITNEKLFF
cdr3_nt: TGTGCCAGTAGTATAGCCGGGACATTGATTACTAATGAAAAACTGTTTTTT

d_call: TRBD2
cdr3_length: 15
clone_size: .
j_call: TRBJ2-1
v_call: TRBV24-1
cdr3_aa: CATSEASGSYNEQFF
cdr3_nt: TGTGCCACCAGTGAAGCTAGCGGTTCCTACAATGAGCAGTTCTTC

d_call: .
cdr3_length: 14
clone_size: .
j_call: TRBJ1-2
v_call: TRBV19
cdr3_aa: CASSGAGVVYGYTF
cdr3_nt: TGTGCCAGTAGTGGGGCAGGGGTGGTCTATGGCTACACCTTC

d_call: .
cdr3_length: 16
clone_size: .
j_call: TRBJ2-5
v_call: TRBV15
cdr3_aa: CATSRDFVTGQETQYF
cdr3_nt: TGTGCCACCAGCAGAGATTTCGTGACAGGACAAGAGACCCAGTACTTC

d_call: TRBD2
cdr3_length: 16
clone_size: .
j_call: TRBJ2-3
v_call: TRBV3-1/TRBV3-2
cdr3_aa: CASSRGLAGATDTQYF
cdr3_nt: TGTGCCAGCAGCCGGGGACTAGCGGGGGCCACAGATACGCAGTATTTT

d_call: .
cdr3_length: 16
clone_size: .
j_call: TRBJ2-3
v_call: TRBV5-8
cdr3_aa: CASRTGQRGYTDTQYF
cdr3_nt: TGTGCCAGCAGAACGGGACAGCGGGGGTACACAGATACGCAGTATTTT

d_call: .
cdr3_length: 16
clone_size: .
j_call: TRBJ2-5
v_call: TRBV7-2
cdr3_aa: CASSLVGRSDQETQYF
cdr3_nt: TGTGCCAGCAGCTTAGTAGGGAGGAGCGACCAAGAGACCCAGTACTTC

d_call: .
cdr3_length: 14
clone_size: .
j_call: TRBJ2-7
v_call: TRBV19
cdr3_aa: CASSIGRSSYEQYF
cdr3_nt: TGTGCCAGTAGTATAGGGAGGAGCTCCTACGAGCAGTACTTC

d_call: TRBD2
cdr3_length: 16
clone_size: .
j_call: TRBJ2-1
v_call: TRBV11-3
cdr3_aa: CASSLRLAGAHNEQFF
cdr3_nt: TGTGCCAGCAGCTTACGACTAGCGGGAGCTCACAATGAGCAGTTCTTC

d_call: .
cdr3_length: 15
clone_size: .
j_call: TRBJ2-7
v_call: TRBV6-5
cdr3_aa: CASRISGQGSYEQYF
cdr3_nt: TGTGCCAGCAGGATATCGGGGCAGGGGTCCTACGAGCAGTACTTC

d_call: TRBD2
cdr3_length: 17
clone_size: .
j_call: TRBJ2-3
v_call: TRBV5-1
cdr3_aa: CARSWARGGAGTDTQYF
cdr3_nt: TGCGCCCGCAGCTGGGCCCGGGGGGGGGCCGGCACAGATACGCAGTATTTT

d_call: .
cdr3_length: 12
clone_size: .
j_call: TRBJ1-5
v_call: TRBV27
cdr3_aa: CASSGRGQPQHF
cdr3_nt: TGTGCCAGCTCAGGGAGGGGTCAGCCCCAGCATTTT

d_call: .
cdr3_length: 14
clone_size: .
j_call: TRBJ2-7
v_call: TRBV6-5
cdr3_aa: CASRLAGRQGEQYF
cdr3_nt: TGTGCCAGCAGGCTGGCGGGACGACAGGGAGAGCAGTACTTC

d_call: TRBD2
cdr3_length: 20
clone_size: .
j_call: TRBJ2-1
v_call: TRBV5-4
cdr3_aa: CASSLERGRRLAGVYNEQFF
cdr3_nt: TGTGCCAGCAGCCTGGAGAGGGGTAGAAGACTAGCGGGAGTTTACAATGAGCAGTTCTTC